Listed here are 5 T cell receptor beta chains from one sample, sequenced in a study of T-cell reconstitution after alpha-beta-depleted transplantation in children. Construction of the TCRbeta library involved unique molecular identifiers. In TCRdb, the PCR reads were re-called with MiXCR into one record per CDR3 protein. The profile shows 98,000 or so distinct CDR3 sequences, approximately 6.6% of them singletons. The sample in question was PBMCs, mostly from graft donor cells, obtained 360 days after TCRalphabeta/CD19-depleted stem cell transplant. The source of these receptors is a male patient between 2 and 10 years old who had a stem cell transplant for acute lymphoblastic leukemia, so the T cells may come from the graft donor.

This clonotype was counted ten times or more. The genes are TRBV7-2 and TRBJ2-5; tentatively, D is TRBD1 or TRBD2 (6 bases each). The V gene lost 1 base and the J gene lost 5 bases, with 14 bases spanning the gap. CDR1 is SGHTA, CDR2 FQGNSA, per germline. The CDR3 consists of 15 residues. The CDR3 DNA reads as TGTGCCAGCAGCTTAGGCTTCGGGGGCCGGGAGACCCAGTACTTC. This translates into CASSLGFGGRETQYF.

Ten or more counts support this clonotype. The chain joins TRBV7-8 to TRBJ2-1; 7 bases fit TRBD2. This CDR3 has 15 amino acids. J lost 1 base, V lost 1 base, and 1 base had no gene match. Germline V lookup: CDR1 SGHVS, CDR2 FQNEAQ. This chain's CDR3 is CASSLELASYNEQFF. The DNA for the CDR3 is TGTGCCAGCAGCTTAGAACTAGCGTCCTACAATGAGCAGTTCTTC. Full variable domain (outside the CDR3, taken from reference TRBV7-8 and TRBJ2-1): GAGVSQSPRYKVAKRGQDVALRCDPISGHVSLFWYQQALGQGPEFLTYFQNEAQLDKSGLPSDRFFAERPEGSVSTLKIQRTQQEDSAVYLCASSLELASYNEQFFGPGTRLTVL.

This clonotype was seen at least ten times. The chain joins TRBV11-2 to TRBJ2-5; 8 bases are a match to TRBD1. The length of the CDR3 is 15 residues. Germline CDR1 reads SGHAT; CDR2 reads FQNNGV. Unmatched junction bases numbered 4, after V lost 0 bases and J lost 4 bases. For the CDR3, the DNA is TGTGCCAGCAGCTTAGAGGACAGGGTCACAGAGACCCAGTACTTC. Translated, it gives CASSLEDRVTETQYF.

This clonotype appeared many times. This rearrangement joins TRBV29-1 to TRBJ2-1; D is uncertain. The CDR3 runs to 11 residues. The germline V gene encodes CDR1 SQVTM and CDR2 ANQGSEA. Trimming removed 5 bases from V and 9 bases from J, with 11 bases in between. CDR3 amino acids: CSVQQSSEQFF. CDR3 nucleotides: TGCAGCGTTCAGCAATCCAGTGAGCAGTTCTTC.

This clonotype was observed many times. V is TRBV28 and J is TRBJ2-5, with D unresolved. The germline CDR1 and CDR2 sequences are MDHEN and SYDVKM. The V gene lost 2 bases and the J gene lost 2 bases, with 6 bases spanning the gap. There are 13 residues in the CDR3. The CDR3 coding sequence is TGTGCCAGCAGTTTAGGCTTGCAAGAGACCCAGTACTTC. Its protein product is CASSLGLQETQYF.